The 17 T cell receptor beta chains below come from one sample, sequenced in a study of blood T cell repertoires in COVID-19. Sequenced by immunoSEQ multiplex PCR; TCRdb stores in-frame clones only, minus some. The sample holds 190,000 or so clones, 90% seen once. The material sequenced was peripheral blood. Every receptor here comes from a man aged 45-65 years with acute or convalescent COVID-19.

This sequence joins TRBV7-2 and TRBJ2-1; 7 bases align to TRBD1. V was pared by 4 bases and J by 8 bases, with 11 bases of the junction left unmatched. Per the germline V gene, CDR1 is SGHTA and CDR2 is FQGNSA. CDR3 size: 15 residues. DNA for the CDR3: TGTGCCAGCAGCTCGGGAAGGGGGCATGTCGATGAGCAGTTCTTC. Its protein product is CASSSGRGHVDEQFF.

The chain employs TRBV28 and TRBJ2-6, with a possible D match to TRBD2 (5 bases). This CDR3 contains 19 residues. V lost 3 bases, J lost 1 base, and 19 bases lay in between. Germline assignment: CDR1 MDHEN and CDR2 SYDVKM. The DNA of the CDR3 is TGTGCCAGCAGTTTGAGAGGGCGGTGGGGATCGTCTGGGGCCAACGTCCTGACTTTC. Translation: CASSLRGRWGSSGANVLTF.

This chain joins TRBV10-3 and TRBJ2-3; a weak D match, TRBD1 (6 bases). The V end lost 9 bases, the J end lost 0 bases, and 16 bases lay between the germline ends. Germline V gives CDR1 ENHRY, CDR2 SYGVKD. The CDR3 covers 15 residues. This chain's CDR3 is CAIGIGGSSTDTQYF. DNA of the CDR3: TGTGCCATAGGGATAGGGGGTTCTAGCACAGATACGCAGTATTTT.

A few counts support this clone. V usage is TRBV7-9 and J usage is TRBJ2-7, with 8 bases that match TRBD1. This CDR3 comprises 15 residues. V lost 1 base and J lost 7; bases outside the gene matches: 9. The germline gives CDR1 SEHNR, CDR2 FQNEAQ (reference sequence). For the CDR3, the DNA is TGTGCCAGCAGCTTAGGTCAGGGGGCCTCTAGTGAGCAGTACGTC. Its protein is CASSLGQGASSEQYV.

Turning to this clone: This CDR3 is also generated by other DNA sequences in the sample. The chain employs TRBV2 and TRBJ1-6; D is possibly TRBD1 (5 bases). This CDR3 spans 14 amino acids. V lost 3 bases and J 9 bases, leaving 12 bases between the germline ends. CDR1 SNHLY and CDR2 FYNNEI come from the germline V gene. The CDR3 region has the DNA TGTGCCAGCAGTGAGGGCAGGGTTCTTTCACCCCTCCACTTT. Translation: CASSEGRVLSPLHF.

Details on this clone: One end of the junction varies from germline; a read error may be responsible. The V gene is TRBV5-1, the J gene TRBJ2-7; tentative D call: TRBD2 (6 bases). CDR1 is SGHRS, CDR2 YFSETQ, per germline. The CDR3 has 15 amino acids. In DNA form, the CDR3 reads TGCGCCAGCCGCTTCCTGTGGGACTTGGCCTACGAGCAGTACTTC. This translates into CASRFLWDLAYEQYF.

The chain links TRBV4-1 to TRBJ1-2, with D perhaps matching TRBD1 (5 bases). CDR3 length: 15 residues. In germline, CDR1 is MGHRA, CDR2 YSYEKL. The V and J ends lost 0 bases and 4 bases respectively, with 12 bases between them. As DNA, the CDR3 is TGCGCCAGCAGCCAAGATCAAGGGGTCGGCTATGGCTACACCTTC. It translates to CASSQDQGVGYGYTF.

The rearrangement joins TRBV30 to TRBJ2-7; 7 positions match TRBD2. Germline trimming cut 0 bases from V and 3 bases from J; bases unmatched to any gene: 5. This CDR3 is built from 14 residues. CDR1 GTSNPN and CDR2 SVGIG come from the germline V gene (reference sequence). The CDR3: CAWSVAGRVYEQYF. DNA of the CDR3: TGTGCCTGGAGTGTCGCAGGGAGGGTCTACGAGCAGTACTTC.

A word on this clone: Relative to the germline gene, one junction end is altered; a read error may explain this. The CDR3 coding sequence is TGTACCAGCAGTTACTCAGGGACAGGGGCTGGAAACACCATATATTTT. Protein: CTSSYSGTGAGNTIYF. This chain joins TRBV6-5 and TRBJ1-3; 10 nucleotides agree with TRBD1. The germline V gene encodes CDR1 MNHEY and CDR2 SVGAGI. The CDR3 contains 16 residues.

CDR3 sequence: CAAGAGQPQHF. CDR3 nucleotide sequence: TGTGCTGCAGGGGCCGGTCAGCCCCAGCATTTT. The chain employs TRBV30 and TRBJ1-5, with D perhaps matching TRBD1 (6 bases). The CDR3 consists of 11 residues. Germline V gives CDR1 GTSNPN, CDR2 SVGIG (reference sequence).

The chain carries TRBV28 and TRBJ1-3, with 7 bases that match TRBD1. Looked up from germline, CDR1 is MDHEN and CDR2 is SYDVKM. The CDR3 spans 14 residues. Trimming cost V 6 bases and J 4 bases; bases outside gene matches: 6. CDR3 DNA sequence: TGTGCCAGCAGCCCTGGACAGGCAGGAAACACCATATATTTT. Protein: CASSPGQAGNTIYF.

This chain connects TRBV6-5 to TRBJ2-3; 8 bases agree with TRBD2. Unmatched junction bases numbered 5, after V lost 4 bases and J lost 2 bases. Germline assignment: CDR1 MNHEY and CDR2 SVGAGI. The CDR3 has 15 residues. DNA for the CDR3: TGTGCCAGCAGTTTCTCGGGGGGGGTCACAGATACGCAGTATTTT. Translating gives CASSFSGGVTDTQYF.

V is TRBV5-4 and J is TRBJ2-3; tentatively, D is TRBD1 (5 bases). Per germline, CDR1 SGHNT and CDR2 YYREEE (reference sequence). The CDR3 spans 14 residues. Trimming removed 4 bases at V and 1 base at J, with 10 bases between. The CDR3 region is CASSTLQGTDTQYF. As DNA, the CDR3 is TGTGCCAGCAGCACACTACAGGGCACAGATACGCAGTATTTT.

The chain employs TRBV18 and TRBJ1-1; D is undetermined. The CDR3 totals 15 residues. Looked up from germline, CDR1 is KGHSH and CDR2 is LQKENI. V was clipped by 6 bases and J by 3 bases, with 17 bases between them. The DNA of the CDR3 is TGTGCCAGCTCCCCAAGTCCCCTCCGCGACACTGAAGCTTTCTTT. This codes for CASSPSPLRDTEAFF.

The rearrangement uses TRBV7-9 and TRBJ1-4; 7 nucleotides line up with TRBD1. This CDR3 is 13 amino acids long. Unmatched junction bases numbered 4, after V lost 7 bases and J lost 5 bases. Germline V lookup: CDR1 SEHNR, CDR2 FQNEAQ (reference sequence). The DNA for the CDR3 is TGTGCCAGCAACGGACAGGCGAATGAAAAACTGTTTTTT. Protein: CASNGQANEKLFF.

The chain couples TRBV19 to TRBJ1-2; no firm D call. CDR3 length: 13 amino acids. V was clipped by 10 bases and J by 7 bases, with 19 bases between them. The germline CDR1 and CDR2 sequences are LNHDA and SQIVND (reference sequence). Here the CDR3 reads CATRRKAFSGYTF. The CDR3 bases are TGTGCCACCCGGAGGAAGGCCTTTAGTGGCTACACCTTC.

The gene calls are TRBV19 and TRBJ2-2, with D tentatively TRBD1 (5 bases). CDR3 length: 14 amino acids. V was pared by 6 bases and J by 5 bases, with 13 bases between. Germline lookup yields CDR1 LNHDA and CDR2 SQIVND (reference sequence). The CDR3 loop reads CASRMRAGTGELFF. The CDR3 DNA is TGTGCCAGTAGAATGCGTGCAGGGACCGGGGAGCTGTTTTTT.